This T cell receptor (beta chain) was sequenced during a study of blood T cells in healthy people across ages. Alongside a J-beta primer mix, a sample-barcoded 5' primer served in a second PCR lasting about 7 to 11 cycles. A template-switch adaptor that had 12 random nucleotides put a tag on each cDNA molecule. TCRdb passed the 5' RACE reads through MiXCR, listing each CDR3 protein once. The table shows about 2 million distinct CDR3 sequences, with about 50% occurring only once. V was cut by 3 bases and J by 2 bases, with 15 bases left in between. The CDR3 contains 16 residues. In germline, CDR1 is SGHRS, CDR2 YFSETQ. Overall study results and limits: Whereas aged donors had fewer naive CD4+ cells, long-lived donors had more of them and higher diversity. Age advanced and TCR beta diversity per million T cells fell, roughly linearly. Lack of knowledge of donor CMV status possibly confounded expanded clonotype changes.

On this clonotype: Its specificity is unknown.

The material sequenced was blood. V gene TRBV5-1 combines with J gene TRBJ2-1; D gene ambiguous. This clonotype was sampled from a woman aged 40 to 50 in good health. Written as DNA, the CDR3 is TGCGCCAGCAGCTACGGTCTTCAAGGACCCTACAATGAGCAGTTCTTC. It codes for CASSYGLQGPYNEQFF. The full variable domain, rest sourced from reference TRBV5-1 and TRBJ2-1, is KAGVTQTPRYLIKTRGQQVTLSCSPISGHRSVSWYQQTPGQGLQFLFEYFSETQRNKGNFPGRFSGRQFSNSRSEMNVSTLELGDSALYLCASSYGLQGPYNEQFFGPGTRLTVL.